Following are 11 T cell receptor beta chains from one sample sequenced in a study of blood T cell repertoires in COVID-19. The data were produced by immunoSEQ multiplex PCR, yet TCRdb's version contains in-frame clones alone and is incomplete. The data hold some 48,000 clones, with 90% observed a single time. Sequenced material: peripheral blood. The receptors stem from a man in his 70s with acute or convalescent COVID-19.

V is TRBV15 and J is TRBJ1-5; D unresolved. Trimming left V 4 bases short and J 4 bases short, with 11 bases between. Looked up from germline, CDR1 is LNHNV and CDR2 is YYDKDF (reference sequence). This CDR3 spans 14 amino acids. CDR3 residues: CATSTISENQPQHF. The CDR3 DNA reads as TGTGCCACCAGCACCATATCGGAGAATCAGCCCCAGCATTTT.

Details on this clone: Different DNA sequences within this sample yield the same CDR3. CDR3 loop: CASSSQGNTEAFF. In DNA, the CDR3 is TGTGCCAGCAGCTCACAGGGGAACACTGAAGCTTTCTTT. The genes are TRBV7-2 and TRBJ1-1; maybe TRBD1 (6 bases). Trimming took 4 bases from V and 1 from J, leaving 7 bases between them. Germline CDR1 SGHTA, CDR2 FQGNSA. This CDR3 has 13 amino acids.

J is TRBJ2-7 and V is TRBV5-8; D gene uncertain. CDR1 is SGHTS and CDR2 is YDEGEE in the germline V gene. Trimming removed 4 bases at V and 7 bases at J, with 9 bases between. CDR3 length equals 11 residues. For the CDR3, the DNA is TGTGCCAGCAGCCCTCACCAGGAGCAGTACTTC. As protein: CASSPHQEQYF.

The chain links TRBV27 to TRBJ1-2; possibly TRBD1 for D (6 bases). The V gene's germline CDR1 is MNHEY and CDR2 SMNVEV (reference sequence). This CDR3 contains 15 residues. V gave up 6 bases and J gave up 2 bases, with 16 bases separating them. This chain's CDR3 is CASRPSAGANYGYTF. The CDR3 nucleotides are TGTGCCAGCAGGCCCTCGGCAGGGGCCAACTATGGCTACACCTTC.

The chain is built from TRBV7-9 and TRBJ1-2; no reliable D call. The V gene lost 1 base and the J gene lost 4 bases, with 10 bases spanning the gap. Germline CDR1 and CDR2: SEHNR and FQNEAQ (reference sequence). The CDR3 has 14 residues. CDR3 sequence: CASSLVSSGYGYTF. CDR3 in DNA: TGTGCCAGCAGCTTAGTTTCAAGCGGCTATGGCTACACCTTC.

The chain combines TRBV12-1 with TRBJ2-7; the table names TRBD2, a call not compared with the DNA. TRBV12-1 has pseudogene status. This CDR3 region has 14 residues. The CDR3 region is CASSSGGTSYEQYF. The CDR3 DNA reads TGTGCCAGCAGCTCCGGGGGGACCTCCTACGAGCAGTACTTC.

This clone was detected once. J is TRBJ2-1 and V is TRBV28; 9 positions agree with TRBD1. CDR3 length: 15 residues. In germline, CDR1 is MDHEN, CDR2 SYDVKM. J lost 8 bases, V lost 6 bases, and 11 bases had no gene match. The CDR3 DNA follows: TGTGCCAGCAGCATAATTCACAGGGGGCCGGATGAGCAGTTCTTC. Encoded protein: CASSIIHRGPDEQFF.

This chain links TRBV18 with TRBJ2-1, with TRBD1 identical over 9 bases. The germline V gene has CDR1 KGHSH and CDR2 LQKENI. The CDR3 runs to 16 residues. The V and J ends lost 6 bases and 4 bases, in that order; junction bases with no gene match: 10. The CDR3 DNA reads as TGTGCCAGCTCTCAATCTGGACAGGGGCATTACAATGAGCAGTTCTTC. This translates into CASSQSGQGHYNEQFF.

This chain uses TRBV5-6 with TRBJ1-2; D not resolved. Germline CDR1 is SGHDT and CDR2 is YYEEEE. V lost 7 bases and J lost 2, with 18 bases in between. The CDR3 contains 15 residues. The DNA for the CDR3 is TGTGCCAGCGCCTGGGCAGTATCGTCGAACTATGGCTACACCTTC. Residues: CASAWAVSSNYGYTF.

The sample holds a few counts of this clone. The chain employs TRBV30 and TRBJ1-1, with a tentative D call TRBD1 (5 bases). Germline lookup yields CDR1 GTSNPN and CDR2 SVGIG (reference sequence). This CDR3 region has 13 residues. V shed 0 bases and J shed 1 base, with 6 bases lying between them. Written as DNA, the CDR3 is TGTGCCTGGAGTGTACAGGCGAACACTGAAGCTTTCTTT. Protein product: CAWSVQANTEAFF.

This chain joins TRBV19 and TRBJ2-5, with D perhaps TRBD2 (5 bases). CDR3 length equals 15 residues. The V gene's germline CDR1 is LNHDA and CDR2 SQIVND (reference sequence). The V gene lost 1 base and the J gene lost 5 bases, with 14 bases spanning the gap. The CDR3 reads CASSIATKRVETQYF. The CDR3 DNA is TGTGCCAGTAGTATAGCGACAAAGAGGGTTGAGACCCAGTACTTC.